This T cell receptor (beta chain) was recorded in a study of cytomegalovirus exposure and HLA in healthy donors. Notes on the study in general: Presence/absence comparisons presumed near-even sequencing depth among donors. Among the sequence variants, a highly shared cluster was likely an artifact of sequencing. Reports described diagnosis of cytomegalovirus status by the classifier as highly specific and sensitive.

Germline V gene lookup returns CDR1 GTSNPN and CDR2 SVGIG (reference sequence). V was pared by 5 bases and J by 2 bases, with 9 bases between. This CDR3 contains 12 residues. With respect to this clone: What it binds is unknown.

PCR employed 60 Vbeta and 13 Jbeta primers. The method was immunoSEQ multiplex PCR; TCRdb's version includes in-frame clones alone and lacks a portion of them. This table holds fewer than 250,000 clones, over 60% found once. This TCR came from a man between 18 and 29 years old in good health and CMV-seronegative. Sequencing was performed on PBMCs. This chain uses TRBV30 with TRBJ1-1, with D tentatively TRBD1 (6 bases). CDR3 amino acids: CAWARGNTEAFF. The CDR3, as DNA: TGTGCCTGGGCCAGGGGTAACACTGAAGCTTTCTTT.